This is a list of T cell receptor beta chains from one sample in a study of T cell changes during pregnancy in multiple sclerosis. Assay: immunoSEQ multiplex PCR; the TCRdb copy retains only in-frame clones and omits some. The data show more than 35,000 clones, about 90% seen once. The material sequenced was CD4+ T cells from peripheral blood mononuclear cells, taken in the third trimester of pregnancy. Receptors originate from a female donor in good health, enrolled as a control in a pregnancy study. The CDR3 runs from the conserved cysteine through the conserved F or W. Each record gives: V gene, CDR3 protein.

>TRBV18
CASSLAGRDNEQFF
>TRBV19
CASSIVRGSSYEQYF
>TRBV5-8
CASSLWKAGGPGSRDTQYF
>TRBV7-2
CASSLGGGNYNEQFF
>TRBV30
CAWSSQPNTEAFF
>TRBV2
CASRVTVTYAEAFF
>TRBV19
CASSSNRVATF
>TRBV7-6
CASSLVGGRAVETQYF
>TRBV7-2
CASSKDRGLRETQYF
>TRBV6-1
CASSARDRGTNQPQHF
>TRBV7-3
CASSPQPGQGTEAFF
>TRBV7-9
CASSLVRDTQYF
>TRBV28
CASSLGTAYEQYF
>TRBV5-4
CASQYRTGDNEQFF
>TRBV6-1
CASSRTGLDDEQYF
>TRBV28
CASSPPGHGLETQYF
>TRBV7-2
CASSSAGGAYEQYF